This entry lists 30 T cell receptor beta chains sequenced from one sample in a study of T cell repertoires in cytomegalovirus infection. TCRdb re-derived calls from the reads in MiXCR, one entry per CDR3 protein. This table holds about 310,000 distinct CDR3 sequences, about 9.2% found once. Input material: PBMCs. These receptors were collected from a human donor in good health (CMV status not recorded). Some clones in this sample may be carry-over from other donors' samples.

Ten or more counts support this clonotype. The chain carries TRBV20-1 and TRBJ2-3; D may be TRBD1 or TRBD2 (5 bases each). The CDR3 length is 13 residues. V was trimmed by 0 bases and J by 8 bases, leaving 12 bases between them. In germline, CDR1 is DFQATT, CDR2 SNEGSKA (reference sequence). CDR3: CSARDTGAGTQYF. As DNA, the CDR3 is TGCAGTGCTAGAGATACCGGGGCAGGTACGCAGTATTTT.

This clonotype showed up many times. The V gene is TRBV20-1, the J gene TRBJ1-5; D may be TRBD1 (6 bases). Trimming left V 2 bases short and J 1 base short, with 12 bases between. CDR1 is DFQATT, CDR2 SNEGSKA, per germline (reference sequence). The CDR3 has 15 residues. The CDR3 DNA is TGCAGTGCTAGACAGGGGCGCAGGAGCAATCAGCCCCAGCATTTT. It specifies CSARQGRRSNQPQHF.

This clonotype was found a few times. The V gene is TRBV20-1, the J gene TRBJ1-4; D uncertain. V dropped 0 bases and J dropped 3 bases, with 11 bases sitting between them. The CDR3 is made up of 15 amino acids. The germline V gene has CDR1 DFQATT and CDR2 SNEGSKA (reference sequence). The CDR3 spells CSARDAAGSNEKLFF. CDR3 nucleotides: TGCAGTGCTAGAGATGCTGCCGGTTCTAATGAAAAACTGTTTTTT.

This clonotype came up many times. The CDR3 is CSASPGTDTYEQYV. The DNA of the CDR3 is TGCAGTGCTAGCCCCGGGACAGACACCTACGAGCAGTACGTC. This chain joins TRBV20-1 and TRBJ2-7, with 7 nucleotides matching TRBD1. V trimming: 3 bases; J trimming: 2 bases; junction bases outside the gene matches: 7. The CDR3 spans 14 residues. Germline CDR1 and CDR2: DFQATT and SNEGSKA (reference sequence).

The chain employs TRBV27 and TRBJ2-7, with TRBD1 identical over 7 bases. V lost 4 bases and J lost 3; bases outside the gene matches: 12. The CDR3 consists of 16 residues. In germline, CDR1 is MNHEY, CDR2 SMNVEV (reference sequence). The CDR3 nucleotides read TGTGCCAGCAGTTCCGGGACAGCCGTAGCCCACTACGAGCAGTACGTC. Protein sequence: CASSSGTAVAHYEQYV.

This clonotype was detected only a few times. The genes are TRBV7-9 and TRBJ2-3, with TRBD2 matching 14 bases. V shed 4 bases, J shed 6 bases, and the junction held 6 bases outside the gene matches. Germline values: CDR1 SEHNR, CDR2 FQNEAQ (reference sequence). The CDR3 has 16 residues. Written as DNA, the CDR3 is TGTGCCAGCAGCTGGACTAGCGGGGGGTACATCGATACGCAGTATTTT. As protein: CASSWTSGGYIDTQYF.

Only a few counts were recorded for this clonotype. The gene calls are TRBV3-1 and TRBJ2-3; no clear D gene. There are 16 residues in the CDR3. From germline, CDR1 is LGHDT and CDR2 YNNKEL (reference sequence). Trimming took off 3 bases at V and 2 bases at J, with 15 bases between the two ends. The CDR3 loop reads CASSHSRLGNTDTQYF. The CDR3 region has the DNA TGTGCCAGCAGCCACTCCCGGTTGGGGAACACAGATACGCAGTATTTT.

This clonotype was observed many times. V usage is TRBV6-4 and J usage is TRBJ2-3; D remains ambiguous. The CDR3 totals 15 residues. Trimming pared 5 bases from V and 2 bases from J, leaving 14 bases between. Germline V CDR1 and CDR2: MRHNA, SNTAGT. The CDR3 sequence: CASSSDGSNTDTQYF. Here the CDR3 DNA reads TGTGCCAGCAGTTCGGACGGATCAAACACAGATACGCAGTATTTT.

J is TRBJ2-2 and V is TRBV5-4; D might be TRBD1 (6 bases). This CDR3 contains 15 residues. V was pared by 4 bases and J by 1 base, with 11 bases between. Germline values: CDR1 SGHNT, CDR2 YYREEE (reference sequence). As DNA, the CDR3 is TGTGCCAGCAGCGGGTACAGGGAGAACACCGGGGAGCTGTTTTTT. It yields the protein CASSGYRENTGELFF.

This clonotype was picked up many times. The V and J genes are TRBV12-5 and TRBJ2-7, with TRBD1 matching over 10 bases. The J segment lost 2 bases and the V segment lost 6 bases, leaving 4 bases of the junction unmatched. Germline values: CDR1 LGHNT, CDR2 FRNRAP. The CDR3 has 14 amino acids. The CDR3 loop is CASGKTGGPYEQYF. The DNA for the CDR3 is TGTGCTAGTGGGAAGACAGGGGGCCCCTACGAGCAGTACTTC.

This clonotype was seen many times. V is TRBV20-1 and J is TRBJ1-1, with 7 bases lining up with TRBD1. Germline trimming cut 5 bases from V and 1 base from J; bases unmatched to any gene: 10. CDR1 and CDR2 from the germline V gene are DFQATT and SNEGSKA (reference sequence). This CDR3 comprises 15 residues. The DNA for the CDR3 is TGCAGTGCTGCCTCGGTGTCAGGGGGGAACACTGAAGCTTTCTTT. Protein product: CSAASVSGGNTEAFF.

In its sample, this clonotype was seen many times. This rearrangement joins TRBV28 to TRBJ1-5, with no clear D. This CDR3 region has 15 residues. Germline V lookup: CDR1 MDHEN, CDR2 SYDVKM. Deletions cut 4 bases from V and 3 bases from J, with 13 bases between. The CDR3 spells CASSSPAGFNQPQHF. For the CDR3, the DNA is TGTGCCAGCAGTTCCCCGGCAGGATTCAATCAGCCCCAGCATTTT. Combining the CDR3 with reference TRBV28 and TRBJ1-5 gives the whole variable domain DVKVTQSSRYLVKRTGEKVFLECVQDMDHENMFWYRQDPGLGLRLIYFSYDVKMKEKGDIPEGYSVSREKKERFSLILESASTNQTSMYLCASSSPAGFNQPQHFGDGTRLSIL.

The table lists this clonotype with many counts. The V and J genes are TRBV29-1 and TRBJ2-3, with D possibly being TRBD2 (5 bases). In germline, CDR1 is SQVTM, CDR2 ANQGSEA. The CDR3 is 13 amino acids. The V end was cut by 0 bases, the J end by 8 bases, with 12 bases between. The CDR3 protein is CSVEEREMGTQYF. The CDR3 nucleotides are TGCAGCGTTGAAGAACGGGAAATGGGTACGCAGTATTTT.

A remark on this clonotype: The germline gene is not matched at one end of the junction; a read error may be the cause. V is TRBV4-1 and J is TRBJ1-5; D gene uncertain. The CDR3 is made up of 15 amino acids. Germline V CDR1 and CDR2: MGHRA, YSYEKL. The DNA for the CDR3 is TGTGCCAGCAGCCAAGATCAGGTCCCTACCCAGCCCCAGCATTTT. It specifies CASSQDQVPTQPQHF.

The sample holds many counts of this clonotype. CDR3: CSVGTGEIYEQYF. Written as DNA, the CDR3 is TGCAGCGTTGGGACAGGGGAGATCTACGAGCAGTACTTC. V usage is TRBV29-1 and J usage is TRBJ2-7, with 9 bases lining up with TRBD1. CDR3 length: 13 amino acids. CDR1 SQVTM and CDR2 ANQGSEA come from the germline V gene. V was pared by 4 bases and J by 3 bases, with 4 bases of the junction left unmatched.

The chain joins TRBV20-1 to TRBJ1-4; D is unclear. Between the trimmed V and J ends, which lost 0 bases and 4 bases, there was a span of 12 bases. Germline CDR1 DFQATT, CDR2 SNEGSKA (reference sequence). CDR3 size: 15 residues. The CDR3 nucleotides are TGCAGTGCTAGAGATATAGGTCGGGATAATGAAAAACTGTTTTTT. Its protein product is CSARDIGRDNEKLFF.

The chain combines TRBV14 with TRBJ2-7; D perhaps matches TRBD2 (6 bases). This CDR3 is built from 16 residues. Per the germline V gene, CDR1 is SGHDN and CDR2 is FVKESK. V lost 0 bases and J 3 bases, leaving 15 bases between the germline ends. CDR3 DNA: TGTGCCAGCAGCCAAGATTTCGGGGGATTCATCTACGAGCAGTACTTC. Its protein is CASSQDFGGFIYEQYF.

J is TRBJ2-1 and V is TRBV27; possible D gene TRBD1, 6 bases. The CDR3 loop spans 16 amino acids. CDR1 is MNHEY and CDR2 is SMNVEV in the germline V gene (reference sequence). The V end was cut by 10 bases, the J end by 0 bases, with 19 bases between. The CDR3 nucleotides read TGTGCCAACTCATACAGGGAGAAAAACTCCTACAATGAGCAGTTCTTC. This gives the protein CANSYREKNSYNEQFF.

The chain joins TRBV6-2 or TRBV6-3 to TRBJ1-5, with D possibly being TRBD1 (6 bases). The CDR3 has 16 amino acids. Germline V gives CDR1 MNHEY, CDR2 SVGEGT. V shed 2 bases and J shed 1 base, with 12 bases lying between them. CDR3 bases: TGTGCCAGCAGTTACCCAGGGCAGGGGAGCAATCAGCCCCAGCATTTT. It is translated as CASSYPGQGSNQPQHF.

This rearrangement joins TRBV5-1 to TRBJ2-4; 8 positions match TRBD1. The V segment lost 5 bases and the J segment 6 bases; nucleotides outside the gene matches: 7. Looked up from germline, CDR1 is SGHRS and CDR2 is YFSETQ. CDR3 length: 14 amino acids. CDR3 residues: CASRLQGAGNIQYF. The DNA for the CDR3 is TGCGCCAGCAGACTGCAGGGGGCAGGAAACATTCAGTACTTC. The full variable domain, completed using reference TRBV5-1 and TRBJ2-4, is KAGVTQTPRYLIKTRGQQVTLSCSPISGHRSVSWYQQTPGQGLQFLFEYFSETQRNKGNFPGRFSGRQFSNSRSEMNVSTLELGDSALYLCASRLQGAGNIQYFGAGTRLSVL.

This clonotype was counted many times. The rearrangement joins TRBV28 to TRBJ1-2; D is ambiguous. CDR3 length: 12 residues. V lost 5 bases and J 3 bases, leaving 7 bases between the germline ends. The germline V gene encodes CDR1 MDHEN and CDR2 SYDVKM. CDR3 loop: CASSPDYYGYTF. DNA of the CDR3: TGTGCCAGCAGTCCGGACTACTATGGCTACACCTTC.

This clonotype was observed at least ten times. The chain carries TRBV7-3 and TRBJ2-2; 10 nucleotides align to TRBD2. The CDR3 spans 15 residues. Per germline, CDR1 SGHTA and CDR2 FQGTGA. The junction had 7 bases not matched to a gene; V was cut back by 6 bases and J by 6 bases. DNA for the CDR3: TGTGCCAGCAGAACCAGCGGGGGGGGCGCCGGGGAGCTGTTTTTT. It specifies CASRTSGGGAGELFF.

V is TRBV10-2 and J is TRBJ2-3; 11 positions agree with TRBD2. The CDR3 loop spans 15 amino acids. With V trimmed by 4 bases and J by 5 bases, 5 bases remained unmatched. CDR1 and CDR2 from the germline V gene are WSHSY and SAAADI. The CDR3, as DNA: TGCGCCAGCAGTGTTAGCGGGGGGGAGGGAGATACGCAGTATTTT. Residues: CASSVSGGEGDTQYF.

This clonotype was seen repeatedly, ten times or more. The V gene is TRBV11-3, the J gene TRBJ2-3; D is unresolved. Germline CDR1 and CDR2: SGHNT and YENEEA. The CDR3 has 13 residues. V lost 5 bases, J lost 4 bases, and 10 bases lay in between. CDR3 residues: CASSNRAADTQYF. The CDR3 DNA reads TGTGCCAGCAGCAACCGGGCCGCAGATACGCAGTATTTT.

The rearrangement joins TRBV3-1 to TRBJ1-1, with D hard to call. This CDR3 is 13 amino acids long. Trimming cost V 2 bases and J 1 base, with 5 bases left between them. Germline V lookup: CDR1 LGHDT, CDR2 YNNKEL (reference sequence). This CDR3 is CASSQLQNTEAFF. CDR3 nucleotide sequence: TGTGCCAGCAGCCAATTACAGAACACTGAAGCTTTCTTT.

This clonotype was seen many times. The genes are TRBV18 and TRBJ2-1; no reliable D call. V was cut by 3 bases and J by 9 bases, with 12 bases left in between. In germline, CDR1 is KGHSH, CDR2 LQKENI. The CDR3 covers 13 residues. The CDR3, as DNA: TGTGCCAGCTCACCGGAAAGCTATAGTGAGCAGTTCTTC. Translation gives CASSPESYSEQFF.

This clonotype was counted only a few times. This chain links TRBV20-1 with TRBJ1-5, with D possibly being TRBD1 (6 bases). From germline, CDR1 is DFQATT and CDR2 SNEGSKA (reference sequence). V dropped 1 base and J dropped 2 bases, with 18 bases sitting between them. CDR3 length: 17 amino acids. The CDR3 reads CSARGQEIVTGNQPQHF. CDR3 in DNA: TGCAGTGCTAGAGGACAGGAGATCGTTACGGGCAATCAGCCCCAGCATTTT.

The CDR3: CSAHRGTSSYNEQFF. DNA of the CDR3: TGCAGTGCTCACCGCGGGACTAGCTCCTACAATGAGCAGTTCTTC. The V and J genes are TRBV20-1 and TRBJ2-1, with 8 bases fitting TRBD2. This CDR3 is built from 15 residues. CDR1 is DFQATT and CDR2 is SNEGSKA in the germline V gene (reference sequence). Trimming took 5 bases from V and 0 from J; bases not matched to a gene: 6.

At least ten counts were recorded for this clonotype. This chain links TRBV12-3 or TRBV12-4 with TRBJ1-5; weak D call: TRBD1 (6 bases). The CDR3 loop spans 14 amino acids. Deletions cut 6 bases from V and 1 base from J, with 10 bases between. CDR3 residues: CASSIGTSNQPQHF. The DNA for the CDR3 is TGTGCCAGCAGCATAGGGACAAGCAATCAGCCCCAGCATTTT.

Here the CDR3 reads CASSLAGAGEAFF. The CDR3, as DNA: TGTGCCAGCAGCTTGGCGGGGGCCGGTGAAGCTTTCTTT. This chain uses TRBV5-6 with TRBJ1-1; perhaps TRBD1 as D (6 bases). The CDR3 has 13 amino acids. Trimming took off 0 bases at V and 7 bases at J, with 10 bases between the two ends. The germline V gene has CDR1 SGHDT and CDR2 YYEEEE.